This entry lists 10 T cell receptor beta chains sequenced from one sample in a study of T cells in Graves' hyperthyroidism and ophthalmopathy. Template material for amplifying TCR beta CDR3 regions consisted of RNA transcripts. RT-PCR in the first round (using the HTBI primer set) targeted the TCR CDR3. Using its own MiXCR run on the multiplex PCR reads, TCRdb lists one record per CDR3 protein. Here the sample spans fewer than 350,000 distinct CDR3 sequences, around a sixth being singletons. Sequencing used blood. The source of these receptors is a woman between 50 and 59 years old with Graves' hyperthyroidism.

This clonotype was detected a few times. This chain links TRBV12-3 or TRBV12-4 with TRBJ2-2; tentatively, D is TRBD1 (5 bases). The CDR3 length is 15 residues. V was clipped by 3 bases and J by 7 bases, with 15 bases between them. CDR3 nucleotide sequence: TGTGCCAGCAGTTTTAGGCAGGGCAAAGGCGGGGAGCTGTTTTTT. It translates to CASSFRQGKGGELFF.

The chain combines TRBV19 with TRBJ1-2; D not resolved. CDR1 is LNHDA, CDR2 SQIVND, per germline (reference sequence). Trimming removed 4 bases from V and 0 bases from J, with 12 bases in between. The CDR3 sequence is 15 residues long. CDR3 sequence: CASSTQLQANYGYTF. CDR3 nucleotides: TGTGCCAGTAGTACCCAACTACAAGCTAACTATGGCTACACCTTC.

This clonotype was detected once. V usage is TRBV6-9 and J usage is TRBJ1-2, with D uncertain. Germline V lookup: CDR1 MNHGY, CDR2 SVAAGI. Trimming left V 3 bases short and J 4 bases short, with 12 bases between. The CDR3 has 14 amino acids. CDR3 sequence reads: CASSYSKGGYGYTF. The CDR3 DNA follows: TGTGCCAGCAGTTACTCGAAAGGAGGCTATGGCTACACCTTC.

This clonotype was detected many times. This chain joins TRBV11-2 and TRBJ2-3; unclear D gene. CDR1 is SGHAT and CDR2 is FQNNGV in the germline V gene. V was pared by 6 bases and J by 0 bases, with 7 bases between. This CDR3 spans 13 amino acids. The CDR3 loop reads CASRSDSTDTQYF. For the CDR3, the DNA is TGTGCCAGCAGGTCAGACAGCACAGATACGCAGTATTTT. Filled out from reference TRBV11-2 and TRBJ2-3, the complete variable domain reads EAGVAQSPRYKIIEKRQSVAFWCNPISGHATLYWYQQILGQGPKLLIQFQNNGVVDDSQLPKDRFSAERLKGVDSTLKIQPAKLEDSAVYLCASRSDSTDTQYFGPGTRLTVL.

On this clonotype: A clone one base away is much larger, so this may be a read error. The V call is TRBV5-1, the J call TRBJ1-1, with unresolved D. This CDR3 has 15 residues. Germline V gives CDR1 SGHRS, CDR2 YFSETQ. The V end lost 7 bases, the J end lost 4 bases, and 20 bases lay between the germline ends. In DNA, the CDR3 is TGCGCCAGCGGCCAGCCGGGCCTCGAGGGCACTGAAGCTTTCTTT. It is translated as CASGQPGLEGTEAFF.

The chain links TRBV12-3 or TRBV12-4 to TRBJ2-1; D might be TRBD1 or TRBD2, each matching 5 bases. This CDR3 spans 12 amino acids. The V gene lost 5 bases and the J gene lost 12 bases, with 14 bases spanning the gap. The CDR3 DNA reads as TGTGCCAGCAGTGAGGGGTTAAGGGGGCAGTTCTTC. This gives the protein CASSEGLRGQFF.

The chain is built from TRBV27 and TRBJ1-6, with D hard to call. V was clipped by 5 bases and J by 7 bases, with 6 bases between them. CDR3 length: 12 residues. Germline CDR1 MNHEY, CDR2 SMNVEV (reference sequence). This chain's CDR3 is CASSTANSPLHF. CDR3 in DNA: TGTGCCAGCAGTACAGCAAATTCACCCCTCCACTTT.

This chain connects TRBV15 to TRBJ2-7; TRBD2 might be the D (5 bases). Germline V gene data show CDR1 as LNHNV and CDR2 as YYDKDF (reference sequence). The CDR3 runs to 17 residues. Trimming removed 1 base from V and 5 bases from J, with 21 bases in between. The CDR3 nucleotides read TGTGCCACCAGCAGAGGGTTCCCCCTTTTAGCGAGAAACGAGCAGTACTTC. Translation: CATSRGFPLLARNEQYF.

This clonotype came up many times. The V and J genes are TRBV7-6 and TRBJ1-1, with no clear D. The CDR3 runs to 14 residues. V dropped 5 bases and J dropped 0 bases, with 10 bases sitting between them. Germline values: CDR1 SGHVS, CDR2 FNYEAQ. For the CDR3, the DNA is TGTGCCAGCAGCCGTCTAGCGATGAACACTGAAGCTTTCTTT. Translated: CASSRLAMNTEAFF.

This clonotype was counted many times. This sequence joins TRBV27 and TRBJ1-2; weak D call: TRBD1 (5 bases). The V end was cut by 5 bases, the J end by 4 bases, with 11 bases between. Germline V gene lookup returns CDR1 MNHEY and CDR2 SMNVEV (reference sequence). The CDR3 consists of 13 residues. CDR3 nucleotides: TGTGCCAGCAGTCAGCAGGGTGGCTATGGCTACACCTTC. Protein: CASSQQGGYGYTF.